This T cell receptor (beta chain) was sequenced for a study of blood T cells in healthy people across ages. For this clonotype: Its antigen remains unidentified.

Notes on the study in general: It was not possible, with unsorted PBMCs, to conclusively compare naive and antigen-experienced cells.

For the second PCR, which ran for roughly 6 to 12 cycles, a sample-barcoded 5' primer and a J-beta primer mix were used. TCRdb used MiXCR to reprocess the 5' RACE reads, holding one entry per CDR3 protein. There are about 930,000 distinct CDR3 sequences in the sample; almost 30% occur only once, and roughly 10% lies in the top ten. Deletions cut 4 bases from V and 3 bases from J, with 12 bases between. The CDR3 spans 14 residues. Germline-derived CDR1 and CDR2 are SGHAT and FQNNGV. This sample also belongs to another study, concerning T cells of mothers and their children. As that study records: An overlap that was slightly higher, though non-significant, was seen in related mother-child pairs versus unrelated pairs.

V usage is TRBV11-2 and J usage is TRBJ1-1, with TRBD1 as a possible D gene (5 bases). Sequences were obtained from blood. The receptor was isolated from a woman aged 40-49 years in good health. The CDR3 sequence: CASSSRVYDTEAFF. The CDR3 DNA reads TGTGCCAGCAGCTCCAGGGTGTATGACACTGAAGCTTTCTTT.